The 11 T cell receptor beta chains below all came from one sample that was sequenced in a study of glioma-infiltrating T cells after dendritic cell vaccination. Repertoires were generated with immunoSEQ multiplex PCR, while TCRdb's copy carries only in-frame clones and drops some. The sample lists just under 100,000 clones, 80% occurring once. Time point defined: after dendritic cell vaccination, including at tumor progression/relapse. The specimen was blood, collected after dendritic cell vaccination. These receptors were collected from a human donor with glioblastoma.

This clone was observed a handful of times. In DNA, the CDR3 is TGTGCCAGCAGTGAGAATAGCGGAGAAATCTACGAGCAGTACTTC. Amino acids: CASSENSGEIYEQYF. The J gene is TRBJ2-7, the V gene TRBV2; tentative D call: TRBD2 (6 bases). V dropped 3 bases and J dropped 3 bases, with 15 bases sitting between them. The CDR3 contains 15 residues. CDR1 and CDR2 (germline): SNHLY, FYNNEI.

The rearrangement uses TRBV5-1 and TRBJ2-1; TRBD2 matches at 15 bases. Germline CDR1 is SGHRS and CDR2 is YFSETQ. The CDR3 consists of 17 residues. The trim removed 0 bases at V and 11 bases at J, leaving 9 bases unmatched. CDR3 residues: CASSLAGTSGGPSQQFF. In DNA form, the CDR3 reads TGCGCCAGCAGCTTGGCCGGGACTAGCGGGGGGCCCTCACAGCAGTTCTTC.

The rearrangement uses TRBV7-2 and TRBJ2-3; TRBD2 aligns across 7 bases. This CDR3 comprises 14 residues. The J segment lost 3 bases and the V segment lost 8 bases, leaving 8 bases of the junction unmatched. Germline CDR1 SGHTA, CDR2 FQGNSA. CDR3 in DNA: TGTGCCAGCCGCCGGCGGGGGTGGACAGATACGCAGTATTTT. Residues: CASRRRGWTDTQYF.

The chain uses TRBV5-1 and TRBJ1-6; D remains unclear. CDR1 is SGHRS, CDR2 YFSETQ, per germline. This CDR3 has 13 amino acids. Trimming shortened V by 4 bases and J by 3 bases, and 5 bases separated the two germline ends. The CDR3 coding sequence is TGCGCCAGCAGCCGGGACTATAATTCACCCCTCCACTTT. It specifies CASSRDYNSPLHF.

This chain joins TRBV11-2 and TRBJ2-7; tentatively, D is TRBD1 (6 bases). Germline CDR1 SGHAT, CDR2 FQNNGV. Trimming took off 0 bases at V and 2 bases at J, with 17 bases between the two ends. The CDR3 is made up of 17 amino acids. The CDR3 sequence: CASSLEKTGLGTYEQYF. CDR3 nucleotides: TGTGCCAGCAGCTTAGAAAAGACAGGCCTGGGAACCTACGAGCAGTACTTC. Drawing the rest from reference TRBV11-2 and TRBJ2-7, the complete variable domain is EAGVAQSPRYKIIEKRQSVAFWCNPISGHATLYWYQQILGQGPKLLIQFQNNGVVDDSQLPKDRFSAERLKGVDSTLKIQPAKLEDSAVYLCASSLEKTGLGTYEQYFGPGTRLTVT.

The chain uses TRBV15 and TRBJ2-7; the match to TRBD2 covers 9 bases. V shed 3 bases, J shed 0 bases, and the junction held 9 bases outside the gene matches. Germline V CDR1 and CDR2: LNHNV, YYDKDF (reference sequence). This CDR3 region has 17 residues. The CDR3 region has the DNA TGTGCCACCAGCAGGGCCATAGCGGGGGCGAGCTCCTACGAGCAGTACTTC. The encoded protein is CATSRAIAGASSYEQYF.

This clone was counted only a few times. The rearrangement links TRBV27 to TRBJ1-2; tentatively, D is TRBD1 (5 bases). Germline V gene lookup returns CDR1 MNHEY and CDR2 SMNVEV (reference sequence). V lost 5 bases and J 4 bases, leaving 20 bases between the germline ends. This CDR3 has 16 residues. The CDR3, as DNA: TGTGCCAGCAGTACCTACAGGACCCCGCACCCCTATGGCTACACCTTC. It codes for CASSTYRTPHPYGYTF.

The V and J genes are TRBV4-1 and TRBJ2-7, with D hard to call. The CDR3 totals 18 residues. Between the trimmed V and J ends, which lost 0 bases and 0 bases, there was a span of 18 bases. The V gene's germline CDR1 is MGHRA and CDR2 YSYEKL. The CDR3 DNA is TGCGCCAGCAGCCAAGATGTTTCACGGCAGGCCACCTCCTACGAGCAGTACTTC. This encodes CASSQDVSRQATSYEQYF.

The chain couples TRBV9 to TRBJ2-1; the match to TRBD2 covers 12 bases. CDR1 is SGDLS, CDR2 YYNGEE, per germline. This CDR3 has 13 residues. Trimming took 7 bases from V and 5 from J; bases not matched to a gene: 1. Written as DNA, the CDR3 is TGTGCCAGCGGGACTAGCGGGCACAATGAGCAGTTCTTC. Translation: CASGTSGHNEQFF.

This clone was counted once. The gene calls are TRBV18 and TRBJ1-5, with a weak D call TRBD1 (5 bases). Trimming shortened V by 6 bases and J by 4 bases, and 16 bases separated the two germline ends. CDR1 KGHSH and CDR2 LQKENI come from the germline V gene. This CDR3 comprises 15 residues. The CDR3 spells CASSAGGAANQPQHF. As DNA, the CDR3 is TGTGCCAGCTCGGCGGGGGGAGCCGCGAATCAGCCCCAGCATTTT. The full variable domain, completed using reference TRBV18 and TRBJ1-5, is NAGVMQNPRHLVRRRGQEARLRCSPMKGHSHVYWYRQLPEEGLKFMVYLQKENIIDESGMPKERFSAEFPKEGPSILRIQQVVRGDSAAYFCASSAGGAANQPQHFGDGTRLSIL.

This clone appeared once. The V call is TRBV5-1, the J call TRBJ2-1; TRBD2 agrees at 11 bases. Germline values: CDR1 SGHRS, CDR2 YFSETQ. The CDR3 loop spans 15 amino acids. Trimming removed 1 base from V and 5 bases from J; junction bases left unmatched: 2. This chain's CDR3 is CASSLQGLADNEQFF. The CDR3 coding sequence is TGCGCCAGCAGCTTGCAGGGACTAGCGGACAATGAGCAGTTCTTC.